The present T cell receptor (beta chain) was sequenced within a study of T cells after yellow fever vaccination. Study background: Any fraction with a low cell number was prepared using SMART-Seq v4 Ultra Low Input. General study results and limits: Reappearance after the booster was seen for most primary-vaccination clones, at 96% CD4 and 80% to 90% CD8. Abundant clonotypes (contaminants from the bulk population) could be present in FACS-sorted repertoires.

To note about this clonotype: Its antigen is currently unknown.

TCRdb reanalysed the 5' RACE reads using MiXCR and keeps one entry per CDR3 protein. The sample has some 300,000 distinct CDR3 sequences, approximately 10% seen once; the top ten hold around 3.5%. The starting material was CD4+ T cells sorted from PBMCs, obtained 5 days after the yellow fever booster vaccination. The clonotype was recovered from a man aged 18-30 years who received the YFV17D yellow fever vaccine.

CDR3 sequence reads: CASSVGPAQETQYF. Written as DNA, the CDR3 is TGTGCCAGCAGTGTCGGTCCAGCCCAAGAGACCCAGTACTTC. The chain joins TRBV2 to TRBJ2-5; D is undetermined. This CDR3 contains 14 residues. V lost 4 bases to trimming and J lost 1 base, with 10 bases between them. Germline CDR1 SNHLY, CDR2 FYNNEI.